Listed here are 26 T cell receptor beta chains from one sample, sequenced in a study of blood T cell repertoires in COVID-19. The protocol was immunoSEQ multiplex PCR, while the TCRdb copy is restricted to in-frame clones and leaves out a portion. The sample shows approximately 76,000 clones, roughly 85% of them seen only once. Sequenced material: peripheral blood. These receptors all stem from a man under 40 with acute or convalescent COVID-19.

CDR3 in DNA: TGTGCCAGCAGCTTATTCGGGACGAACACCGGGGAGCTGTTTTTT. It yields the protein CASSLFGTNTGELFF. This sequence joins TRBV7-8 and TRBJ2-2; TRBD2 might be the D (5 bases). Germline V CDR1 and CDR2: SGHVS, FQNEAQ. Trimming took 2 bases from V and 0 from J, leaving 7 bases between them. The CDR3 sequence is 15 residues long.

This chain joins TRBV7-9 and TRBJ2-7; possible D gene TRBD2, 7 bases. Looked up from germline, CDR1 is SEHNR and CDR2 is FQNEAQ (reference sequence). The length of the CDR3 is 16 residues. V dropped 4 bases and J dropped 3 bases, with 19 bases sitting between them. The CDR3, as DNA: TGTGCCAGCAGCTCCGGGGGGCAGTCATTAGGCTACGAGCAGTACTTC. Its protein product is CASSSGGQSLGYEQYF.

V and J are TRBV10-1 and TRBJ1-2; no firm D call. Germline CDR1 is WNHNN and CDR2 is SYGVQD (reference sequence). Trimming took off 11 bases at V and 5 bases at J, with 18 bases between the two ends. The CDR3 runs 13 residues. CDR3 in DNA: TGCGCCGTGACAATACTTCGTACTTATGGCTACACCTTC. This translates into CAVTILRTYGYTF.

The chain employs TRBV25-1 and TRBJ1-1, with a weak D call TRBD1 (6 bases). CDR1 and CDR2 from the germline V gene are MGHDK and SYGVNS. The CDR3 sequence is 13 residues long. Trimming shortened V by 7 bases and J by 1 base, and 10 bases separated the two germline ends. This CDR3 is CASTRDTNTEAFF. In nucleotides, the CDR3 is TGTGCCAGCACCCGGGACACGAACACTGAAGCTTTCTTT.

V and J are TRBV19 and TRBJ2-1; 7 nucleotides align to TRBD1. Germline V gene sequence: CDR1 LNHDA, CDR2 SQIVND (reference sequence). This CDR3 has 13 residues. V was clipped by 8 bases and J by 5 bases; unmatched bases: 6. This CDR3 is CASQGDIDNEQFF. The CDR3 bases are TGTGCCAGTCAGGGGGACATAGACAATGAGCAGTTCTTC.

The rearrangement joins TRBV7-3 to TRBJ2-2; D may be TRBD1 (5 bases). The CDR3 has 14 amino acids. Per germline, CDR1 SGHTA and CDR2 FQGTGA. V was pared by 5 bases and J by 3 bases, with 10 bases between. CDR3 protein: CASSIPGYTGELFF. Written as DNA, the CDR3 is TGTGCCAGCAGCATTCCAGGGTACACCGGGGAGCTGTTTTTT.

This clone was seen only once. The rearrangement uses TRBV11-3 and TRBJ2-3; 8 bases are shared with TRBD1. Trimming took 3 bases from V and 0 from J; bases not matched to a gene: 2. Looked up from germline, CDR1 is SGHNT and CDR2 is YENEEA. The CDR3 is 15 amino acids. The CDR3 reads CASSFGTGSTDTQYF. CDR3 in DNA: TGTGCCAGCAGCTTCGGGACAGGAAGCACAGATACGCAGTATTTT.

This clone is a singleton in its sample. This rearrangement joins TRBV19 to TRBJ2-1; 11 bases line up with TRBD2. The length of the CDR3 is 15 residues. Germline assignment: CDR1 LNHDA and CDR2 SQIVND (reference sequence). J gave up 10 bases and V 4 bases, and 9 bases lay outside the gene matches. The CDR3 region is CASSRIAGGPREQFF. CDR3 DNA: TGTGCCAGTAGTAGGATAGCGGGAGGGCCTAGGGAGCAGTTCTTC. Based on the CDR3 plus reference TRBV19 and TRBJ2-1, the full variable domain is DGGITQSPKYLFRKEGQNVTLSCEQNLNHDAMYWYRQDPGQGLRLIYYSQIVNDFQKGDIAEGYSVSREKKESFPLTVTSAQKNPTAFYLCASSRIAGGPREQFFGPGTRLTVL.

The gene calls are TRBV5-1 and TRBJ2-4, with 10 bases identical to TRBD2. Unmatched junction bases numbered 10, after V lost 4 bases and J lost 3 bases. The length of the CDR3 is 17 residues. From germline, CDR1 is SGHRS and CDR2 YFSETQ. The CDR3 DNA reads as TGCGCCAGCAGCCCCCTGGGGACTAGCGCGGTCAAAAACATTCAGTACTTC. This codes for CASSPLGTSAVKNIQYF.

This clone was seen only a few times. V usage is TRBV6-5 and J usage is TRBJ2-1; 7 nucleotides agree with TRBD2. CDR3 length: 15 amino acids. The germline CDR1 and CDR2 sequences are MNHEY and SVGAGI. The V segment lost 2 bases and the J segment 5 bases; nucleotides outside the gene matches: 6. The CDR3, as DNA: TGTGCCAGCAGTTACCGAAGCGGGGCGGACAATGAGCAGTTCTTC. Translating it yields CASSYRSGADNEQFF.

The DNA of the CDR3 is TGTGCCAGCAGCCAAGGGGGAAATGAGCAGTTCTTC. Its translation is CASSQGGNEQFF. V and J are TRBV9 and TRBJ2-1; tentatively, D is TRBD1 (6 bases). The germline V gene has CDR1 SGDLS and CDR2 YYNGEE. CDR3 size: 12 residues. The V end lost 4 bases, the J end lost 7 bases, and 9 bases lay between the germline ends.

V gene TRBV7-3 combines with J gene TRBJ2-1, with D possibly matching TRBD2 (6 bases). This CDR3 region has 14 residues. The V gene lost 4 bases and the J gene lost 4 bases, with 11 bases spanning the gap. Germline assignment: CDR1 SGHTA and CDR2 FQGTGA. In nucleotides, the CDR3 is TGTGCCAGCAGCTCCCGGGACTCTTACAATGAGCAGTTCTTC. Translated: CASSSRDSYNEQFF.

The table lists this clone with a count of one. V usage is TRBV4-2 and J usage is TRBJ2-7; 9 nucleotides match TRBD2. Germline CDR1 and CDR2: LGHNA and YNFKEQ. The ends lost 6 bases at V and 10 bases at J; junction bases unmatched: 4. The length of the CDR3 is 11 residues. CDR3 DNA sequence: TGTGCCAGCAGTCGTAGCGGGAGACAGTACTTC. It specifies CASSRSGRQYF.

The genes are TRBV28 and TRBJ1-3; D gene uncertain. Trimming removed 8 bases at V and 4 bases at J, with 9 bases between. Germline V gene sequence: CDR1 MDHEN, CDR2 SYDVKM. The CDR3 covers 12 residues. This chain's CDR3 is CASRAMGNTIYF. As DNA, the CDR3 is TGTGCCAGCCGCGCCATGGGAAACACCATATATTTT.

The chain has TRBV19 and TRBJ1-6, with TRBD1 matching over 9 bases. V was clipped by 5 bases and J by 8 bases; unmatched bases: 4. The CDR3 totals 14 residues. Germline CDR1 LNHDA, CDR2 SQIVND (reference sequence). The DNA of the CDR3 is TGTGCCAGTAGTGGGGACAGGGATGATTCACCCCTCCACTTT. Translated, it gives CASSGDRDDSPLHF.

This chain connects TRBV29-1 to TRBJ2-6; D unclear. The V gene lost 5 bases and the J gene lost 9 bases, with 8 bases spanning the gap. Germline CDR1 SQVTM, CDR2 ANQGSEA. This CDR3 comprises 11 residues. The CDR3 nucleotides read TGCAGCGTTAGAGTCGGCAACGTCCTGACTTTC. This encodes CSVRVGNVLTF.

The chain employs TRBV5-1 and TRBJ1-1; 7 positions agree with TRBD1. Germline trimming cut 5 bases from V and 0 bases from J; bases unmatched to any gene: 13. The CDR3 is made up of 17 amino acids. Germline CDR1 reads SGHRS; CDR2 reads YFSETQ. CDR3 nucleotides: TGCGCCAGCAGTCGAGGACAGGTGTCTCGTATGAACACTGAAGCTTTCTTT. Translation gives CASSRGQVSRMNTEAFF.

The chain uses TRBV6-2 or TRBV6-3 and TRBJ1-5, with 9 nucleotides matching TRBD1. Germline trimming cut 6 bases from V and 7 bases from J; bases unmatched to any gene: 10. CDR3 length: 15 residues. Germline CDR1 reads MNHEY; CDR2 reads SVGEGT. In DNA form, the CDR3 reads TGTGCCAGCAGCCCCCGGGACAGGGTAGCGCAGCCCCAGCATTTT. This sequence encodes CASSPRDRVAQPQHF.

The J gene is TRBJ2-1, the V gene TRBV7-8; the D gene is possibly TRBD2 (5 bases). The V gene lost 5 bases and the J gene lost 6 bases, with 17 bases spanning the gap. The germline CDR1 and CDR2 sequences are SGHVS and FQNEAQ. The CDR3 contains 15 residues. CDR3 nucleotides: TGTGCCAGCAGCGAAATCAGGACCGGACTCAATGAGCAGTTCTTC. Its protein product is CASSEIRTGLNEQFF.

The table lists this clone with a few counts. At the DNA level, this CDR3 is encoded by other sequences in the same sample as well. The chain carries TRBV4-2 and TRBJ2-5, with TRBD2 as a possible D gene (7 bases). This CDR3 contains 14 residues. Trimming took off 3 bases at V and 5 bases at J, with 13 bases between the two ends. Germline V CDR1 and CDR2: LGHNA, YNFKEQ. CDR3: CASSQGEGGETQYF. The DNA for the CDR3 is TGTGCCAGCAGCCAGGGAGAGGGGGGGGAGACCCAGTACTTC.

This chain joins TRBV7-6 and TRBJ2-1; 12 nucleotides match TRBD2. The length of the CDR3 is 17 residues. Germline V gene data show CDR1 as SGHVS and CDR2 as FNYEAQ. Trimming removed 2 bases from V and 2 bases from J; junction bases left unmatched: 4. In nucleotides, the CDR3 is TGTGCCAGCAGCTTATTTACTAGCGGGGGGACCTACAATGAGCAGTTCTTC. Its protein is CASSLFTSGGTYNEQFF.

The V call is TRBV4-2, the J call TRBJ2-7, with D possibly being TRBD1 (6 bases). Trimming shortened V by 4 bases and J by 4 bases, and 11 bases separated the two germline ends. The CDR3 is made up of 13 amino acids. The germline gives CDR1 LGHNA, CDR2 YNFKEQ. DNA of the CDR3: TGTGCCAGCAGCCTTGGACAGAAATACGAGCAGTACTTC. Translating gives CASSLGQKYEQYF.

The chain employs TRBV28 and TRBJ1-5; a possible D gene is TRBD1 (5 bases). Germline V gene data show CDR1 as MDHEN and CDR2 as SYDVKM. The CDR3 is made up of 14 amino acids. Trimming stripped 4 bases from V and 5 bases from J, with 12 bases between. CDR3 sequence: CASSWGGVDQPQHF. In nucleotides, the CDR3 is TGTGCCAGCAGTTGGGGGGGGGTGGATCAGCCCCAGCATTTT.

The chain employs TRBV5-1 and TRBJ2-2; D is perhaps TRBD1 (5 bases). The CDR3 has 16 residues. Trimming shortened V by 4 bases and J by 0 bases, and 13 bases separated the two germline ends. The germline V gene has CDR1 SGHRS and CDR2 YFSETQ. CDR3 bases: TGCGCCAGCAGCCCCCTGGGGCAGACGAACACCGGGGAGCTGTTTTTT. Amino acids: CASSPLGQTNTGELFF. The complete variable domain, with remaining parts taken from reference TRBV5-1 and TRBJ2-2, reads KAGVTQTPRYLIKTRGQQVTLSCSPISGHRSVSWYQQTPGQGLQFLFEYFSETQRNKGNFPGRFSGRQFSNSRSEMNVSTLELGDSALYLCASSPLGQTNTGELFFGEGSRLTVL.

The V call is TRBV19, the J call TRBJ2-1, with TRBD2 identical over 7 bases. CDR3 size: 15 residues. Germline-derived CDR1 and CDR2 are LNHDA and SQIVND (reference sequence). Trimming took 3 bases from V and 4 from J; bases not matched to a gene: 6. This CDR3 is CASSIKLANYNEQFF. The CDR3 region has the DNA TGTGCCAGTAGTATCAAACTAGCGAATTACAATGAGCAGTTCTTC.

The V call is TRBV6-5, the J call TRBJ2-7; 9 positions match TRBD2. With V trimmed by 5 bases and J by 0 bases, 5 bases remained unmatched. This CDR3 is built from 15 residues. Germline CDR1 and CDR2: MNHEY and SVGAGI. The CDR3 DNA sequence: TGTGCCAGCAGTCTAGCGGGAATCGGCTCCTACGAGCAGTACTTC. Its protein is CASSLAGIGSYEQYF.